A single sample is the source of the 25 T cell receptor beta chains below, sequenced in a study of cytomegalovirus exposure and HLA in healthy donors. PCR was performed using 60 Vbeta and 13 Jbeta primers. TCRdb keeps only in-frame clones here, not all; method: immunoSEQ multiplex PCR. This table holds 95,000 to 150,000 clones, roughly 80% found once. Sequencing input: PBMCs. Receptors were obtained from a man aged 55-75 years in good health and CMV-seropositive.

V usage is TRBV6-1 and J usage is TRBJ1-1; D perhaps matches TRBD1 (5 bases). Trimming cost V 6 bases and J 4 bases, with 9 bases left between them. In germline, CDR1 is MNHNS, CDR2 SASEGT. The CDR3 runs 12 residues. CDR3 protein: CASRDKGTEAFF. Here the CDR3 DNA reads TGTGCCAGCAGGGACAAGGGCACTGAAGCTTTCTTT.

The chain employs TRBV27 and TRBJ1-2, with D tentatively TRBD1 (6 bases). This CDR3 region has 14 residues. Trimming pared 6 bases from V and 4 bases from J, leaving 15 bases between. Germline loops: CDR1 MNHEY, CDR2 SMNVEV (reference sequence). CDR3 in DNA: TGTGCCAGCAGGAGGGGCAGGGGTGTCTATGGCTACACCTTC. Translation: CASRRGRGVYGYTF.

This rearrangement joins TRBV2 to TRBJ2-7; D ambiguous. Germline lookup yields CDR1 SNHLY and CDR2 FYNNEI. Trimming took off 3 bases at V and 3 bases at J, with 6 bases between the two ends. The CDR3 is 12 residues long. CDR3 DNA sequence: TGTGCCAGCAGTGACGAGAACTACGAGCAGTACTTC. Translating gives CASSDENYEQYF.

DNA of the CDR3: TGTGCCAGCAAGACAGGGCAGTTAGGGGGAGCTTTCTTT. It translates to CASKTGQLGGAFF. The rearrangement links TRBV28 to TRBJ1-1, with 7 bases identical to TRBD1. This CDR3 region has 13 residues. Germline V gene lookup returns CDR1 MDHEN and CDR2 SYDVKM. Germline trimming cut 7 bases from V and 10 bases from J; bases unmatched to any gene: 12.

The rearrangement joins TRBV11-1 to TRBJ2-7, with 7 bases identical to TRBD1. V trimming: 3 bases; J trimming: 3 bases; junction bases outside the gene matches: 8. Germline V CDR1 and CDR2: SGHAT, FQDESV (reference sequence). This CDR3 is 15 amino acids long. The CDR3 region has the DNA TGTGCCAGCAGCTTCGGACAGGTGGCCATCTACGAGCAGTACTTC. Its protein product is CASSFGQVAIYEQYF.

In DNA, the CDR3 is TGTGCCTGGAGCCTCGGGCGGGCTAACTATGGCTACACCTTC. This codes for CAWSLGRANYGYTF. V and J are TRBV30 and TRBJ1-2; D call uncertain. The CDR3 is 14 residues long. Germline CDR1 is GTSNPN and CDR2 is SVGIG (reference sequence). With 3 bases removed from V and 0 bases from J, the gap between germline ends came to 11 bases.

This chain joins TRBV28 and TRBJ2-5; the D gene is possibly TRBD1 (6 bases). V lost 6 bases and J 5 bases, leaving 13 bases between the germline ends. Looked up from germline, CDR1 is MDHEN and CDR2 is SYDVKM. CDR3 size: 13 residues. This CDR3 reads CASRLGGRETQYF. The CDR3, as DNA: TGTGCCAGCAGGCTAGGGGGTCGGGAGACCCAGTACTTC.

This clone has only one observation. The CDR3 loop is CASSAGQGQPQHF. CDR3 DNA sequence: TGTGCCAGCAGTGCGGGACAGGGACAGCCCCAGCATTTT. The V gene is TRBV25-1, the J gene TRBJ1-5; 9 bases align to TRBD1. After removal of 4 bases from V and 7 bases from J, the junction contained 2 bases not matched to a gene. The CDR3 loop spans 13 amino acids. The germline gives CDR1 MGHDK, CDR2 SYGVNS. Full variable domain (remainder filled in from reference TRBV25-1 and TRBJ1-5): EADIYQTPRYLVIGTGKKITLECSQTMGHDKMYWYQQDPGMELHLIHYSYGVNSTEKGDLSSESTVSRIRTEHFPLTLESARPSHTSQYLCASSAGQGQPQHFGDGTRLSIL.

The V and J genes are TRBV6-9 and TRBJ2-1, with 8 bases aligning to TRBD1. CDR1 is MNHGY, CDR2 SVAAGI, per germline. The length of the CDR3 is 19 residues. V dropped 6 bases and J dropped 8; count of bases not matched to a gene: 24. The DNA of the CDR3 is TGTGCCAGCAGCCAATGCGGACAGGGTGGGAACCAGGGGGGCGATGAGCAGTTCTTC. Its protein is CASSQCGQGGNQGGDEQFF.

This clone came up once. The rearrangement links TRBV5-1 to TRBJ1-3; unclear D gene. The CDR3 is 14 amino acids. Germline V lookup: CDR1 SGHRS, CDR2 YFSETQ. V lost 2 bases and J 0 bases, leaving 6 bases between the germline ends. CDR3 region: CASSFDYSGNTIYF. CDR3 nucleotide sequence: TGCGCCAGCAGCTTCGACTACTCTGGAAACACCATATATTTT.

The gene calls are TRBV5-4 and TRBJ2-3, with 12 positions matching TRBD2. CDR1 and CDR2 (germline): SGHNT, YYREEE (reference sequence). The CDR3 has 17 amino acids. V lost 0 bases and J lost 5; bases outside the gene matches: 7. This CDR3 is CASSLALAGGQIDTQYF. The CDR3 DNA reads TGTGCCAGCAGCTTGGCCCTAGCGGGAGGGCAAATAGATACGCAGTATTTT.

V and J are TRBV2 and TRBJ1-6, with a weak D call TRBD1 (5 bases). Germline V gives CDR1 SNHLY, CDR2 FYNNEI. V was clipped by 6 bases and J by 8 bases, with 8 bases between them. The length of the CDR3 is 12 residues. DNA for the CDR3: TGTGCCAGCAGCCTACAGGATTCACCCCTCCACTTT. It is translated as CASSLQDSPLHF.

The chain joins TRBV6-1 to TRBJ1-1; D unresolved. V lost 4 bases and J lost 0, with 12 bases in between. The CDR3 consists of 15 residues. The V gene's germline CDR1 is MNHNS and CDR2 SASEGT. The CDR3 loop is CASSVGGWVNTEAFF. CDR3 coding DNA: TGTGCCAGCAGTGTTGGAGGATGGGTGAACACTGAAGCTTTCTTT.

This rearrangement joins TRBV6-1 to TRBJ1-3; D is unresolved. Looked up from germline, CDR1 is MNHNS and CDR2 is SASEGT. The V gene lost 3 bases and the J gene lost 4 bases, with 19 bases spanning the gap. This CDR3 spans 17 amino acids. As DNA, the CDR3 is TGTGCCAGCAGTGAGGACTTCTGGGTCACCTTGGGAAACACCATATATTTT. Translation: CASSEDFWVTLGNTIYF.

J is TRBJ1-2 and V is TRBV29-1, with unresolved D. This CDR3 has 13 amino acids. V lost 5 bases to trimming and J lost 7 bases, with 17 bases between them. CDR1 and CDR2 (germline): SQVTM, ANQGSEA. CDR3 nucleotide sequence: TGCAGCGTTCCGACCGCTTTTTCAGGTGGCTACACCTTC. It encodes CSVPTAFSGGYTF.

V usage is TRBV7-2 and J usage is TRBJ1-2; 7 nucleotides agree with TRBD1. Trimming removed 4 bases from V and 8 bases from J; junction bases left unmatched: 10. Germline CDR1 reads SGHTA; CDR2 reads FQGNSA. The CDR3 is 14 residues long. The CDR3 sequence is CASSYEGTVGGYTF. In DNA form, the CDR3 reads TGTGCCAGCAGCTACGAAGGGACAGTCGGGGGCTACACCTTC.

V and J are TRBV15 and TRBJ2-5; D might be TRBD2 (6 bases). The CDR3 is made up of 16 amino acids. Per the germline V gene, CDR1 is LNHNV and CDR2 is YYDKDF (reference sequence). The germline V and J ends were trimmed by 5 bases and 0 bases, with 16 bases remaining between them. The CDR3 nucleotides are TGTGCCACCAGCGGTGGAGCTAGCGACGACCAAGAGACCCAGTACTTC. Protein sequence: CATSGGASDDQETQYF.

This clone was found a few times. The genes are TRBV19 and TRBJ1-2, with TRBD1 matching over 7 bases. This CDR3 contains 13 residues. Germline trimming cut 6 bases from V and 4 bases from J; bases unmatched to any gene: 5. Germline CDR1 and CDR2: LNHDA and SQIVND (reference sequence). This CDR3 is CASSPQGFYGYTF. The DNA for the CDR3 is TGTGCCAGTAGCCCACAGGGGTTCTATGGCTACACCTTC.

This clone has just one count. The V gene is TRBV6-1, the J gene TRBJ1-2; D remains ambiguous. The germline V gene has CDR1 MNHNS and CDR2 SASEGT. This CDR3 is 15 amino acids long. Between the trimmed V and J ends, which lost 4 bases and 1 base, there was a span of 13 bases. For the CDR3, the DNA is TGTGCCAGCAGTGTAGGAGTATTCGGTAACTATGGCTACACCTTC. Its protein product is CASSVGVFGNYGYTF.

J is TRBJ1-5 and V is TRBV5-1; 9 bases align to TRBD1. Germline loops: CDR1 SGHRS, CDR2 YFSETQ. This CDR3 is 14 amino acids long. The V gene end was trimmed by 4 bases and the J gene end by 4 bases; junction bases not matched to a gene: 3. The CDR3, as DNA: TGCGCCAGCAGCACCGGGACAGGGAATCAGCCCCAGCATTTT. Translating gives CASSTGTGNQPQHF.

V is TRBV25-1 and J is TRBJ2-5, with 14 bases fitting TRBD2. The CDR3 covers 18 residues. Germline trimming cut 3 bases from V and 5 bases from J; bases unmatched to any gene: 11. Germline CDR1 reads MGHDK; CDR2 reads SYGVNS. Here the CDR3 DNA reads TGTGCCAGCAGTGAGCCAACGGGACTAGCGGGAGTGTTGGAGACCCAGTACTTC. Protein: CASSEPTGLAGVLETQYF.

This sequence joins TRBV23-1 and TRBJ2-7; 10 bases map to TRBD1. TRBV23-1 is an open reading frame whose function is uncertain. With 2 bases clipped from V and 6 bases from J, the junction kept 25 bases outside the gene matches. The CDR3 extends over 21 amino acids. The CDR3 coding sequence is TGCGCCAGCAGTCAAAGTTGGAGATACCGGGACAGGGGTTTCGGGGGTTTCGAGCAGTACTTC. The encoded protein is CASSQSWRYRDRGFGGFEQYF.

This sequence joins TRBV29-1 and TRBJ1-2, with TRBD1 identical over 10 bases. V dropped 3 bases and J dropped 8; count of bases not matched to a gene: 9. This CDR3 comprises 14 residues. CDR1 and CDR2 from the germline V gene are SQVTM and ANQGSEA. The CDR3 reads CSVDLDRGFGGYTF. DNA for the CDR3: TGCAGCGTTGACCTGGACAGGGGGTTTGGGGGCTACACCTTC.

The chain joins TRBV27 to TRBJ1-6; D is uncertain. The V and J ends lost 4 bases and 6 bases respectively, with 4 bases between them. This CDR3 is built from 12 residues. Germline CDR1 MNHEY, CDR2 SMNVEV (reference sequence). This chain's CDR3 is CASSWPNSPLHF. In DNA, the CDR3 is TGTGCCAGCAGTTGGCCTAATTCACCCCTCCACTTT.

This clone appeared a few times. The gene calls are TRBV5-1 and TRBJ1-2; D is uncertain. In germline, CDR1 is SGHRS, CDR2 YFSETQ. The length of the CDR3 is 13 residues. Trimming shortened V by 0 bases and J by 8 bases, and 11 bases separated the two germline ends. CDR3 in amino acids: CASSLVGISGYTF. As DNA, the CDR3 is TGCGCCAGCAGCTTGGTCGGTATCTCGGGCTACACCTTC.